This T cell receptor (beta chain) was captured by sequencing in a study of cytomegalovirus exposure and HLA in healthy donors. The PCR ran on 60 Vbeta and 13 Jbeta primers. The protocol was immunoSEQ multiplex PCR, while the TCRdb copy is restricted to in-frame clones and leaves out a portion. Among around 140,000 clones, roughly three fifths were seen once, and the ten largest hold around 1.9%. Turning to this clone: No antigen is known for it.

Overall study results and limits: Because they were indistinguishable, some V segments, including TRBV6-2 and TRBV6-3, were excluded. In a later analysis, a missense DCLRE1C variant was linked to TCR beta V- and J-gene trimming.

Trimming took off 3 bases at V and 11 bases at J, with 14 bases between the two ends. The CDR3 has 12 amino acids. Germline-derived CDR1 and CDR2 are SGDLS and YYNGEE. Material: PBMCs. The rearrangement links TRBV9 to TRBJ1-1; D may be TRBD1 (6 bases). This TCR derives from a male donor in good health and CMV-seronegative. The CDR3 region is CASSAEGGRAFF. For the CDR3, the DNA is TGTGCCAGCAGCGCCGAGGGGGGGCGGGCTTTCTTT.